This TCR beta chain is from a study of lung T cells in sarcoidosis with Löfgren's syndrome. Across the whole study: Löfgren's syndrome patients were the main repertoire analysis focus. Study results and limitations: Shared TRAV12-1 and TRBV2 CDR3 motifs across Löfgren's syndrome patients reportedly suggested public CD4+ TCRs. TRBV2 was the preferred pairing partner of TRAV12-1, with similar CDR3s. The most expanded V genes in Löfgren's patients were reportedly TRAV12-1 and TRBV2.

This clonotype appeared many times. The antigen is undetermined. MiXCR, applied by TCRdb to the reads, yields one record per CDR3 protein. The data show tens of thousands of distinct CDR3 sequences, 21% seen once. CDR1 and CDR2 from the germline V gene are DFQATT and SNEGSKA (reference sequence). The CDR3 loop spans 21 amino acids. The V and J ends lost 1 base and 4 bases respectively, with 33 bases between them. The clonotype originates from a human donor with sarcoidosis (Löfgren's syndrome or another form), or a control subject (not recorded which). The J gene is TRBJ2-3, the V gene TRBV20-1, with TRBD1 as a possible D gene (7 bases). The material sequenced was CD4+ T cells from PBMCs. The CDR3 sequence: CSARGPPGGKLRGPPADTQYF. The DNA for the CDR3 is TGCAGTGCTAGAGGTCCCCCAGGGGGAAAGCTACGGGGGCCCCCCGCAGATACGCAGTATTTT.